The sequence of this T cell receptor (beta chain) was determined in a study of STAT5B mutations in CD4+ large granular lymphocyte leukemia. Study-level results: Main leukemic clonotypes were patient-specific, but 20% to 25% appeared at low frequency elsewhere.

Regarding this clone: What it recognizes is unknown.

This was a survey-level run. Only in-frame clones appear in the TCRdb table, and some are missing; sequencing was by immunoSEQ multiplex PCR. Of 20,000 to 25,000 clones in the sample, roughly 70% were seen once. The sample taken for sequencing was CD4+ T cells from blood buffy coats. This TCR was recovered from a human donor in good health.

The CDR3 coding sequence is TGTGCCACCAGCAGAGCTCCAGGGGGGGCCCAAGAGACCCAGTACTTC. Protein product: CATSRAPGGAQETQYF. The V call is TRBV15, the J call TRBJ2-5, with D tentatively TRBD1 or TRBD2 (7 bases each). V lost 1 base and J lost 1, with 13 bases in between. Germline CDR1 is LNHNV and CDR2 is YYDKDF (reference sequence). There are 16 residues in the CDR3.